This T cell receptor (beta chain) was recorded in a study of blood T cells in healthy people across ages. Study-level information: Roughly one uniquely barcoded beta molecule per two T cells was captured. Findings and caveats of the study: Relative to aged donors, long-lived donors carried more naive CD4+ cells and displayed higher diversity.

The authors ran a second PCR of 7 to 11 cycles using a sample-barcoded 5' primer and a J-beta primer mix. Sequencing recovered at least 3 million CDR3-containing paired-end reads from each sample. TCRdb independently ran MiXCR on the 5' RACE reads; one entry per CDR3 protein. The table includes about a million distinct CDR3 sequences, roughly 51% detected once. Details on this clonotype: The antigen is not known.

Germline values: CDR1 SGHAT, CDR2 FQNNGV. This CDR3 is 14 amino acids long. The V and J ends lost 5 bases and 3 bases, in that order; junction bases with no gene match: 6. The study isolated at least 6.5 million PBMCs from each sample. The receptor comes from a woman in her sixties or seventies in good health. The chain joins TRBV11-2 to TRBJ2-7; 8 bases agree with TRBD1. The specimen sequenced was blood. The CDR3 DNA follows: TGTGCCAGCAGCGACAACAGGGGGAGCTACGAGCAGTACTTC. Translation: CASSDNRGSYEQYF.